These 28 T cell receptor beta chains were sequenced from one sample in a study of blood T cell repertoires in COVID-19. Data came from immunoSEQ multiplex PCR; TCRdb stores just in-frame clones and leaves some out. Of about 50,000 clones in the sample, around 83% were seen once. Sequenced input: peripheral blood. Source of these receptors: a human donor in a cohort sampled during active COVID-19.

The chain has TRBV5-6 and TRBJ1-4; D is ambiguous. There are 14 residues in the CDR3. The germline V gene encodes CDR1 SGHDT and CDR2 YYEEEE. Between the trimmed V and J ends, which lost 2 bases and 2 bases, there was a span of 7 bases. The CDR3 region has the DNA TGTGCCAGCAGCTTCGCGTCCACTAATGAAAAACTGTTTTTT. Translated: CASSFASTNEKLFF.

The V gene is TRBV9, the J gene TRBJ2-7, with D perhaps matching TRBD2 (6 bases). Looked up from germline, CDR1 is SGDLS and CDR2 is YYNGEE. V was pared by 0 bases and J by 2 bases, with 9 bases between. The CDR3 length is 14 residues. The CDR3 loop is CASSVAGETYEQYF. The DNA of the CDR3 is TGTGCCAGCAGCGTAGCGGGAGAAACCTACGAGCAGTACTTC.

This chain uses TRBV27 with TRBJ1-6; D gene unclear. Trimming cost V 5 bases and J 5 bases, with 10 bases left between them. Germline values: CDR1 MNHEY, CDR2 SMNVEV (reference sequence). The CDR3 sequence is 14 residues long. CDR3 in DNA: TGTGCCAGCAGTGGATGGACTGATAATTCACCCCTCCACTTT. Amino acid sequence: CASSGWTDNSPLHF.

The gene calls are TRBV6-5 and TRBJ2-1; 9 bases are shared with TRBD1. Trimming cost V 4 bases and J 2 bases; bases outside gene matches: 0. In germline, CDR1 is MNHEY, CDR2 SVGAGI. This CDR3 is 14 amino acids long. The chain's CDR3 is CASSWDRAYNEQFF. CDR3 DNA: TGTGCCAGCAGTTGGGACAGGGCCTACAATGAGCAGTTCTTC.

This chain joins TRBV29-1 and TRBJ2-3, with D possibly being TRBD1 (5 bases). The CDR3 length is 14 residues. Germline V CDR1 and CDR2: SQVTM, ANQGSEA. Trimming left V 6 bases short and J 3 bases short, with 16 bases between. The CDR3 here is CSVYLQGGTDTQYF. The CDR3 DNA sequence: TGCAGCGTCTATCTTCAGGGTGGGACAGATACGCAGTATTTT.

The chain recombines TRBV24-1 with TRBJ1-2; D is undetermined. V was clipped by 3 bases and J by 7 bases, with 14 bases between them. Germline V gene sequence: CDR1 KGHDR, CDR2 SFDVKD. The CDR3 has 14 amino acids. The CDR3 DNA is TGTGCCACCAGTGATCCCCTACGAGCGCCTGGCTACACCTTC. It specifies CATSDPLRAPGYTF.

This chain connects TRBV6-2 or TRBV6-3 to TRBJ2-2; 9 bases match TRBD2. CDR1 is MNHEY, CDR2 SVGEGT, per germline. This CDR3 is built from 15 residues. After removal of 6 bases from V and 4 bases from J, the junction contained 6 bases not matched to a gene. The CDR3 nucleotides read TGTGCCAGCAGCCCAAGCGGGGGGTCCACCGGGGAGCTGTTTTTT. Its translation is CASSPSGGSTGELFF.

This chain joins TRBV10-2 and TRBJ1-4, with 9 positions matching TRBD1. V dropped 6 bases and J dropped 10; count of bases not matched to a gene: 18. CDR1 is WSHSY and CDR2 is SAAADI in the germline V gene. The CDR3 runs 17 residues. CDR3 DNA sequence: TGCGCCAGCAGGGACACTTTGTCCGGGACAGGGAGGCGAAAACTGTTTTTT. It specifies CASRDTLSGTGRRKLFF.

The chain has TRBV1 and TRBJ1-1. TRBV1 is marked as a pseudogene. CDR3 length equals 15 residues. CDR3 loop: CTSSQDPPRNTEAFF. The CDR3 DNA sequence: TGCACCAGCAGCCAAGACCCCCCGCGGAACACTGAAGCTTTCTTT.

The chain has TRBV14 and TRBJ2-7; D gene uncertain. CDR1 and CDR2 (germline): SGHDN, FVKESK. The CDR3 runs 13 residues. The germline V and J ends were trimmed by 1 base and 5 bases, with 9 bases remaining between them. CDR3 nucleotide sequence: TGTGCCAGCAGCCAAGGTCACATGGACGAGCAGTACTTC. Protein sequence: CASSQGHMDEQYF.

The gene calls are TRBV2 and TRBJ2-7, with 9 bases aligning to TRBD1. V shed 1 base and J 4 bases; nucleotides not matched to a gene: 11. Looked up from germline, CDR1 is SNHLY and CDR2 is FYNNEI. The CDR3 consists of 17 residues. The CDR3 loop reads CASSEGAGTGLPYEQYF. For the CDR3, the DNA is TGTGCCAGCAGTGAAGGAGCCGGGACAGGGCTCCCTTACGAGCAGTACTTC.

J is TRBJ2-3 and V is TRBV27; D unclear. Trimming removed 5 bases at V and 0 bases at J, with 12 bases between. This CDR3 comprises 15 residues. Germline values: CDR1 MNHEY, CDR2 SMNVEV (reference sequence). This CDR3 reads CASSQAKTSTDTQYF. For the CDR3, the DNA is TGTGCCAGCAGTCAGGCTAAAACTAGCACAGATACGCAGTATTTT.

This rearrangement joins TRBV4-1 to TRBJ2-1; D is possibly TRBD2 (6 bases). Germline V gene sequence: CDR1 MGHRA, CDR2 YSYEKL. This CDR3 spans 12 amino acids. Between the trimmed V and J ends, which lost 0 bases and 13 bases, there was a span of 10 bases. In nucleotides, the CDR3 is TGCGCCAGCAGCCAAGATGGGGGGTTTCAGTTCTTC. Its translation: CASSQDGGFQFF.

V is TRBV18 and J is TRBJ2-2, with 7 nucleotides matching TRBD1. Germline values: CDR1 KGHSH, CDR2 LQKENI. V lost 3 bases and J lost 2; bases outside the gene matches: 9. The CDR3 sequence is 17 residues long. The CDR3 loop reads CASSPQSGTANTGELFF. For the CDR3, the DNA is TGTGCCAGCTCACCGCAGTCCGGGACAGCAAACACCGGGGAGCTGTTTTTT.

The gene calls are TRBV14 and TRBJ2-7; D remains ambiguous. CDR1 and CDR2 from the germline V gene are SGHDN and FVKESK. The germline V and J ends were trimmed by 2 bases and 3 bases, with 8 bases remaining between them. The CDR3 contains 13 residues. CDR3 region: CASSQLNSYEQYF. CDR3 nucleotide sequence: TGTGCCAGCAGCCAACTGAACAGCTACGAGCAGTACTTC.

The chain uses TRBV4-1 and TRBJ1-3; weak D call: TRBD1 (5 bases). In germline, CDR1 is MGHRA, CDR2 YSYEKL. V was trimmed by 4 bases and J by 1 base, leaving 11 bases between them. The CDR3 is 15 amino acids. CDR3 region: CASSRYGGSGNTIYF. The CDR3 DNA is TGCGCCAGCAGCCGCTACGGGGGGTCTGGAAACACCATATATTTT.

V usage is TRBV5-8 and J usage is TRBJ1-1; 9 nucleotides line up with TRBD1. CDR3 length: 15 residues. V trimming: 4 bases; J trimming: 3 bases; junction bases outside the gene matches: 7. Germline V lookup: CDR1 SGHTS, CDR2 YDEGEE. The CDR3 loop reads CASSATGTGYTEAFF. The DNA of the CDR3 is TGTGCCAGCAGCGCAACCGGGACAGGGTACACTGAAGCTTTCTTT.

The gene calls are TRBV18 and TRBJ1-2; 8 bases match TRBD1. The CDR3 covers 14 residues. Germline V gene lookup returns CDR1 KGHSH and CDR2 LQKENI. With V trimmed by 3 bases and J by 8 bases, 8 bases remained unmatched. The CDR3 nucleotides are TGTGCCAGCTCACCCCCGGGACAGGTGGGAGGCTACACCTTC. It translates to CASSPPGQVGGYTF.

This chain uses TRBV6-6 with TRBJ2-5, with TRBD2 as a possible D gene (5 bases). With 8 bases removed from V and 2 bases from J, the gap between germline ends came to 9 bases. CDR3 length: 12 amino acids. From germline, CDR1 is MNHNY and CDR2 SVGAGI (reference sequence). CDR3 DNA: TGTGCCAGCTTGGACTTACAAGAGACCCAGTACTTC. It translates to CASLDLQETQYF.

This chain connects TRBV7-9 to TRBJ1-2; 8 bases line up with TRBD1. The CDR3 is 13 residues long. After removal of 7 bases from V and 8 bases from J, the junction contained 9 bases not matched to a gene. Germline V gene data show CDR1 as SEHNR and CDR2 as FQNEAQ (reference sequence). The CDR3 loop is CASTTQGAWGYTF. The CDR3 DNA sequence: TGTGCCAGCACTACCCAGGGGGCGTGGGGCTACACCTTC.

This clone was seen once. The chain recombines TRBV6-5 with TRBJ2-3; possibly TRBD1 for D (5 bases). The CDR3 contains 12 residues. From germline, CDR1 is MNHEY and CDR2 SVGAGI. V lost 7 bases, J lost 4 bases, and 9 bases lay in between. The CDR3 DNA reads as TGTGCCAGCAAAGGGGTACCAGATACGCAGTATTTT. It is translated as CASKGVPDTQYF.

The chain combines TRBV27 with TRBJ2-3; a possible D gene is TRBD1 (5 bases). Germline V gene data show CDR1 as MNHEY and CDR2 as SMNVEV (reference sequence). This CDR3 comprises 13 residues. V was shortened by 5 bases and J by 10 bases, with 16 bases between the two germline ends. The CDR3 DNA sequence: TGTGCCAGCAGTCGCGGTGGGGCCCCGGCGCAGTATTTT. It is translated as CASSRGGAPAQYF.

The V gene is TRBV27, the J gene TRBJ1-2; maybe TRBD1 (5 bases). The germline V gene has CDR1 MNHEY and CDR2 SMNVEV (reference sequence). There are 13 residues in the CDR3. The ends were cut back, 4 bases at V and 11 bases at J, with 17 bases in the middle. CDR3 protein: CASSSPSSRGYTF. CDR3 nucleotides: TGTGCCAGCAGTTCTCCCTCCTCTCGGGGGTACACCTTC.

This clone has just a few counts. This sequence joins TRBV4-1 and TRBJ2-2, with D unclear. This CDR3 has 15 amino acids. Trimming removed 1 base from V and 4 bases from J, with 10 bases in between. CDR1 is MGHRA and CDR2 is YSYEKL in the germline V gene. CDR3 DNA sequence: TGCGCCAGCAGCCAAGTTCTCCGGAGCACCGGGGAGCTGTTTTTT. Its translation: CASSQVLRSTGELFF.

The chain uses TRBV9 and TRBJ1-1; no clear D. The germline V and J ends were trimmed by 1 base and 6 bases, with 10 bases remaining between them. CDR3 length equals 13 residues. Germline assignment: CDR1 SGDLS and CDR2 YYNGEE. The CDR3 reads CASSVIRGAEAFF. The CDR3 DNA is TGTGCCAGCAGCGTAATCCGCGGAGCTGAAGCTTTCTTT.

The J gene is TRBJ2-7, the V gene TRBV5-1; 8 positions match TRBD1. With 4 bases clipped from V and 11 bases from J, the junction kept 17 bases outside the gene matches. CDR1 and CDR2 (germline): SGHRS, YFSETQ. The CDR3 contains 15 residues. CDR3 sequence (DNA): TGCGCCAGCAGCCCAGGGTGGGACAGGCCCCCGTTGGAGTACTTC. It yields the protein CASSPGWDRPPLEYF.

The rearrangement links TRBV2 to TRBJ2-7, with 7 bases aligning to TRBD1. Trimming cost V 4 bases and J 0 bases; bases outside gene matches: 3. Per germline, CDR1 SNHLY and CDR2 FYNNEI. The CDR3 length is 14 residues. The CDR3 loop reads CASSAQGVSYEQYF. CDR3 sequence (DNA): TGTGCCAGCAGTGCCCAGGGGGTCTCCTACGAGCAGTACTTC.

This clone was detected a few times. The chain links TRBV29-1 to TRBJ2-2; 8 bases are a match to TRBD2. CDR3 length: 15 amino acids. CDR1 is SQVTM and CDR2 is ANQGSEA in the germline V gene. Trimming cost V 5 bases and J 6 bases; bases outside gene matches: 11. This chain's CDR3 is CSVPPRTSRAGELFF. In DNA form, the CDR3 reads TGCAGCGTTCCACCTAGGACTAGCAGGGCCGGGGAGCTGTTTTTT.